This T cell receptor beta chain was sequenced in a study of T cell changes during pregnancy in multiple sclerosis. Repertoires were generated with immunoSEQ multiplex PCR, while TCRdb's copy carries only in-frame clones and drops some. The sample holds roughly 100,000 clones, around 93% seen once. This receptor was taken from a female donor with multiple sclerosis, enrolled in a pregnancy study. The sample was peripheral blood, taken after pregnancy.

CDR3 amino acids: CATSRDPLAGNTEAFF. In DNA, the CDR3 is TGTGCCACCAGCAGAGATCCCCTGGCGGGGAACACTGAAGCTTTCTTT. This chain links TRBV15 with TRBJ1-1; no clear D. The CDR3 extends over 16 amino acids. Trimming shortened V by 0 bases and J by 1 base, and 12 bases separated the two germline ends. The germline V gene encodes CDR1 LNHNV and CDR2 YYDKDF (reference sequence).